The 14 T cell receptor beta chains reported below all come from one sample, sequenced in a study of T cells after yellow fever vaccination. TCRdb fed the 5' RACE reads into MiXCR, producing one record per CDR3 protein. In the table there are about 340,000 distinct CDR3 sequences, approximately 12% of which are singletons. Sequencing used CD4+ T cells sorted from PBMCs, obtained 15 days after the yellow fever booster vaccination. These receptors were obtained from a young man who received the YFV17D yellow fever vaccine.

This clonotype has at least ten counts. The rearrangement joins TRBV5-5 to TRBJ1-1; no definite D call. V was clipped by 5 bases and J by 1 base, with 15 bases between them. The germline V gene has CDR1 SGHKS and CDR2 YYEKEE (reference sequence). The CDR3 totals 15 residues. The DNA of the CDR3 is TGTGCCAGCAGTTCTTCCCCCTCAGGGAACACTGAAGCTTTCTTT. This gives the protein CASSSSPSGNTEAFF.

The chain is built from TRBV4-1 and TRBJ2-5, with D perhaps matching TRBD2 (6 bases). CDR1 and CDR2 from the germline V gene are MGHRA and YSYEKL. V was shortened by 4 bases and J by 5 bases, with 14 bases between the two germline ends. The CDR3 is 14 residues long. CDR3: CASSPLGGEETQYF. CDR3 bases: TGCGCCAGCAGCCCCCTCGGAGGGGAGGAGACCCAGTACTTC.

This clonotype was detected only a few times. The chain links TRBV6-5 to TRBJ1-2; a possible D gene is TRBD1 (6 bases). The germline V gene has CDR1 MNHEY and CDR2 SVGAGI. The CDR3 consists of 14 residues. V was shortened by 2 bases and J by 5 bases, with 12 bases between the two germline ends. CDR3 loop: CASSYADSPYGYTF. The CDR3 coding sequence is TGTGCCAGCAGTTACGCGGACAGCCCTTATGGCTACACCTTC.

The V and J genes are TRBV6-2 or TRBV6-3 and TRBJ2-1, with D perhaps matching TRBD1 (6 bases). CDR1 is MNHEY, CDR2 SVGEGT, per germline. The V and J ends lost 2 bases and 3 bases respectively, with 14 bases between them. The CDR3 runs 16 residues. The CDR3 sequence: CASSYPTGTIYNEQFF. Written as DNA, the CDR3 is TGTGCCAGCAGTTACCCGACAGGTACCATCTACAATGAGCAGTTCTTC.

This clonotype was counted a few times. The J gene is TRBJ1-5, the V gene TRBV12-3 or TRBV12-4, with 8 nucleotides matching TRBD1. J lost 12 bases, V lost 5 bases, and 3 bases had no gene match. This CDR3 region has 11 residues. The CDR3 is CASSGTGVQHF. CDR3 sequence (DNA): TGTGCCAGCAGTGGGACAGGCGTCCAGCATTTT.

In this sample, this clonotype turned up a few times. The gene calls are TRBV28 and TRBJ2-7, with 9 positions matching TRBD1. CDR1 and CDR2 from the germline V gene are MDHEN and SYDVKM. V shed 6 bases and J 5 bases; nucleotides not matched to a gene: 11. This CDR3 spans 15 amino acids. The CDR3, as DNA: TGTGCCAGCAGCCCCGCCCTCGGGACAGGGAACGAGCAGTACGTC. Amino acids: CASSPALGTGNEQYV.

The gene calls are TRBV5-1 and TRBJ2-5, with D perhaps given as TRBD1 or TRBD2 (5 bases each). CDR1 SGHRS and CDR2 YFSETQ come from the germline V gene. The V end was cut by 0 bases, the J end by 4 bases, with 10 bases between. CDR3 length: 14 amino acids. The CDR3 protein is CASSLGGSAETQYF. The CDR3 DNA sequence: TGCGCCAGCAGCTTGGGGGGGAGTGCAGAGACCCAGTACTTC.

This clonotype has only a few counts. This rearrangement joins TRBV9 to TRBJ1-6, with D unresolved. Germline CDR1 reads SGDLS; CDR2 reads YYNGEE. V was pared by 0 bases and J by 10 bases, with 14 bases between. This CDR3 region has 15 residues. CDR3 protein: CASSVAGRENSPLHF. CDR3 nucleotide sequence: TGTGCCAGCAGCGTAGCGGGCAGAGAGAACTCACCCCTCCACTTT.

This clonotype was observed a handful of times. The chain has TRBV12-3 or TRBV12-4 and TRBJ2-1; weak D call: TRBD2 (5 bases). The CDR3 runs to 11 residues. V was clipped by 8 bases and J by 9 bases, with 11 bases between them. The CDR3 region has the DNA TGTGCCAGCCAAAGCGAGGGTGAGCAGTTCTTC. It codes for CASQSEGEQFF.

The table lists this clonotype with a few counts. This chain joins TRBV28 and TRBJ1-6; 9 positions agree with TRBD1. Germline V gene sequence: CDR1 MDHEN, CDR2 SYDVKM. The CDR3 spans 15 residues. V lost 5 bases, J lost 10 bases, and 9 bases stayed unmatched. The CDR3: CASSHNRGLYSPLHF. The CDR3 DNA reads TGTGCCAGCAGTCATAACAGGGGGCTCTACTCACCCCTCCACTTT.

This clonotype has only a few counts. This rearrangement joins TRBV5-6 to TRBJ1-2, with 7 bases lining up with TRBD1. Per the germline V gene, CDR1 is SGHDT and CDR2 is YYEEEE. The CDR3 spans 15 residues. Trimming at V came to 0 bases and at J to 4 bases, leaving 6 bases not matched to a gene. The CDR3 region has the DNA TGTGCCAGCAGCTTGGAACCAGGGGGGAGCTATGGCTACACCTTC. Its protein is CASSLEPGGSYGYTF.

This chain connects TRBV30 to TRBJ2-7, with a weak D call TRBD2 (7 bases). The germline CDR1 and CDR2 sequences are GTSNPN and SVGIG (reference sequence). Deletions cut 3 bases from V and 7 bases from J, with 10 bases between. CDR3 length equals 11 residues. In DNA form, the CDR3 reads TGTGCCTGGAGGAGGGGGGGAGAGCAGTACTTC. Translation: CAWRRGGEQYF. Complete variable domain (other parts from reference TRBV30 and TRBJ2-7): SQTIHQWPATLVQPVGSPLSLECTVEGTSNPNLYWYRQAAGRGLQLLFYSVGIGQISSEVPQNLSASRPQDRQFILSSKKLLLSDSGFYLCAWRRGGEQYFGPGTRLTVT.

The V gene is TRBV28, the J gene TRBJ1-4; tentative D call: TRBD1 (5 bases). The CDR3 runs 13 residues. CDR1 is MDHEN, CDR2 SYDVKM, per germline. Trimming took 5 bases from V and 6 from J, leaving 10 bases between them. The CDR3 sequence: CASSPGGDEKLFF. CDR3 in DNA: TGTGCCAGCAGTCCCGGGGGGGATGAAAAACTGTTTTTT.

The chain uses TRBV29-1 and TRBJ1-2; D is unclear. Germline V gene data show CDR1 as SQVTM and CDR2 as ANQGSEA. Trimming left V 0 bases short and J 8 bases short, with 16 bases between. The CDR3 consists of 14 residues. CDR3 protein: CSVEDEGAPRGYTF. DNA of the CDR3: TGCAGCGTTGAAGATGAAGGAGCCCCAAGGGGCTACACCTTC. The whole variable domain, filled in from reference TRBV29-1 and TRBJ1-2, reads SAVISQKPSRDICQRGTSLTIQCQVDSQVTMMFWYRQQPGQSLTLIATANQGSEATYESGFVIDKFPISRPNLTFSTLTVSNMSPEDSSIYLCSVEDEGAPRGYTFGSGTRLTVV.